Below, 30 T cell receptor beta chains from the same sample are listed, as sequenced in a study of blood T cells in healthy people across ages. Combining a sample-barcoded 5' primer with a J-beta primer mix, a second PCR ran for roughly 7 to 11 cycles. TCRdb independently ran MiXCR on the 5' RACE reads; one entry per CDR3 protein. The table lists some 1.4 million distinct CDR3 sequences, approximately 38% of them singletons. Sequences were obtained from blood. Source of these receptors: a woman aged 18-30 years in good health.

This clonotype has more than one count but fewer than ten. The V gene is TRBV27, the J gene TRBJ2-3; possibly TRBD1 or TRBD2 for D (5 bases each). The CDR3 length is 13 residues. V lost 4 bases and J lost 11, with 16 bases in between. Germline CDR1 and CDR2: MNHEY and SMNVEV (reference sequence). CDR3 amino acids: CASSSAVGGMQYF. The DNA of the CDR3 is TGTGCCAGCAGTTCCGCGGTTGGGGGTATGCAGTATTTT.

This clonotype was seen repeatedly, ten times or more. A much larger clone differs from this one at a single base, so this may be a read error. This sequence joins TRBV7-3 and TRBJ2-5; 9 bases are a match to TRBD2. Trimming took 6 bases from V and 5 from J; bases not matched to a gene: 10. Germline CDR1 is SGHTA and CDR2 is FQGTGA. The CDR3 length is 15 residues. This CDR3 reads CASRDAGLAGETQYF. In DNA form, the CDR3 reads TGTGCCAGCAGGGATGCGGGACTAGCAGGGGAGACCCAGTACTTC.

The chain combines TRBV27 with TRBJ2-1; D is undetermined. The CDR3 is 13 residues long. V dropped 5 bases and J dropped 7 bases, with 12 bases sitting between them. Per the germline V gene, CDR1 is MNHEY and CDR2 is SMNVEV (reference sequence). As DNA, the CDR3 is TGTGCCAGCAGTGTGATGGGCGAGAATGAGCAGTTCTTC. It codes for CASSVMGENEQFF.

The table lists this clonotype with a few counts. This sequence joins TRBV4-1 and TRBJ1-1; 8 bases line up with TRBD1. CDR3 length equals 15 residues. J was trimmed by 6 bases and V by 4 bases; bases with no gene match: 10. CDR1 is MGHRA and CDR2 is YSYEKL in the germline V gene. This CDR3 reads CASSPIDRGSAEAFF. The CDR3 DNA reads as TGCGCCAGCAGCCCAATTGACAGGGGTTCCGCTGAAGCTTTCTTT.

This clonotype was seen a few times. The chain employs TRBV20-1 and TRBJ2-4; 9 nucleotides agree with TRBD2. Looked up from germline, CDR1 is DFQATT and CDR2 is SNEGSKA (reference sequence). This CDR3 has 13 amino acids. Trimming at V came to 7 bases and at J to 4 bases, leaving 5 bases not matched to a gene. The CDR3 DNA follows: TGCAGTGGGACGGGACTAGCTAAAAACATTCAGTACTTC. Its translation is CSGTGLAKNIQYF.

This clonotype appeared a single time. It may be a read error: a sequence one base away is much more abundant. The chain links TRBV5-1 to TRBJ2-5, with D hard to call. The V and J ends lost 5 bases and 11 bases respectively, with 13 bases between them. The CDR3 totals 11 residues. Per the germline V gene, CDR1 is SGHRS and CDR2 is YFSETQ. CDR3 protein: CASSGSQEQYF. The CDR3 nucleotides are TGCGCCAGCAGTGGGTCGCAGGAGCAGTACTTC.

The CDR3 protein is CASSSAGNYEQYF. DNA for the CDR3: TGTGCCAGCAGTTCTGCAGGAAACTACGAGCAGTACTTC. The V gene is TRBV27, the J gene TRBJ2-7; the D is unclear. The CDR3 sequence is 13 residues long. V lost 4 bases and J lost 3, with 10 bases in between. The germline CDR1 and CDR2 sequences are MNHEY and SMNVEV (reference sequence).

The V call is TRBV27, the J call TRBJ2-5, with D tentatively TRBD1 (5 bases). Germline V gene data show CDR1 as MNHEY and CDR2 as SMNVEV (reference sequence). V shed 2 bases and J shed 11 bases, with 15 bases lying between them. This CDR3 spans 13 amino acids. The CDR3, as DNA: TGTGCCAGCAGTTTAAGGATCTGGGGCCAGCAGTACTTC. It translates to CASSLRIWGQQYF.

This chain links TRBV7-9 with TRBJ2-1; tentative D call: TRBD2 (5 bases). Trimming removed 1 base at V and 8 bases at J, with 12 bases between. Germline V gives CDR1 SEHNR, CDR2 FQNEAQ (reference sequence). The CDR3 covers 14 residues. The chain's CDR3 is CASSLVSGSDEQFF. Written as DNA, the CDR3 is TGTGCCAGCAGCTTAGTGTCGGGTAGCGATGAGCAGTTCTTC.

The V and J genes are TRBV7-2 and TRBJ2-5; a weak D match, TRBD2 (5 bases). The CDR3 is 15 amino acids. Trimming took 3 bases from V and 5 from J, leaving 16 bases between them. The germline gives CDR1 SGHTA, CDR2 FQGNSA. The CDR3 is CASSLASQVTETQYF. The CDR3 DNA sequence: TGTGCCAGCAGCTTGGCTAGCCAAGTAACGGAGACCCAGTACTTC.

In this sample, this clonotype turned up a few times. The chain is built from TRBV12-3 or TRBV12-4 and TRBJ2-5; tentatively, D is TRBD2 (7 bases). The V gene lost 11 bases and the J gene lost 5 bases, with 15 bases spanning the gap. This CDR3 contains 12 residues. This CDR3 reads CAVGGQIETQYF. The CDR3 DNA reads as TGTGCCGTCGGGGGGCAGATTGAGACCCAGTACTTC.

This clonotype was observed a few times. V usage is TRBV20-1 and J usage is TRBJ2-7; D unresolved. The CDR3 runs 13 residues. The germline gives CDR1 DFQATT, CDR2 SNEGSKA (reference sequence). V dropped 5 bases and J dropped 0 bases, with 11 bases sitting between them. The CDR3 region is CSALASSSYEQYF. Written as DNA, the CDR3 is TGCAGTGCTTTGGCCTCTAGCTCCTACGAGCAGTACTTC.

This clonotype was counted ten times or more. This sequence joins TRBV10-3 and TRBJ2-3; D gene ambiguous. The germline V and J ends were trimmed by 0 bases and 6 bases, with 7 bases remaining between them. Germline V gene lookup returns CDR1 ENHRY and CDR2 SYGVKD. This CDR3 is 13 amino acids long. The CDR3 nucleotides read TGTGCCATCAGTGAGTCTGACTTCGATACGCAGTATTTT. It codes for CAISESDFDTQYF.

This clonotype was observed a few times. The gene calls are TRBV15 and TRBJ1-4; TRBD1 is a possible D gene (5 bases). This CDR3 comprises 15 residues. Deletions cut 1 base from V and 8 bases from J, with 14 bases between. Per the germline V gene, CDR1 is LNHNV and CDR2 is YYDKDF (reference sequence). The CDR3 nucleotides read TGTGCCACCAGCAGAGTGGGGGGAGTGGGGGAAAAACTGTTTTTT. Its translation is CATSRVGGVGEKLFF. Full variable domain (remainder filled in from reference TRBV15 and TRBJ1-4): DAMVIQNPRYQVTQFGKPVTLSCSQTLNHNVMYWYQQKSSQAPKLLFHYYDKDFNNEADTPDNFQSRRPNTSFCFLDIRSPGLGDTAMYLCATSRVGGVGEKLFFGSGTQLSVL.

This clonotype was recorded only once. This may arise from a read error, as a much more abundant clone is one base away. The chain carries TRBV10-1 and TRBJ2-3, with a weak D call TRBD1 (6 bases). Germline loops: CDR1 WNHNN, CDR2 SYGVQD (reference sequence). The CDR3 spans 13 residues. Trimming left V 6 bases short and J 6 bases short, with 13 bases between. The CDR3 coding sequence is TGCGCCAGCAGCCAAACAGGGTTCGATACGCAGTATTTT. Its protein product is CASSQTGFDTQYF.

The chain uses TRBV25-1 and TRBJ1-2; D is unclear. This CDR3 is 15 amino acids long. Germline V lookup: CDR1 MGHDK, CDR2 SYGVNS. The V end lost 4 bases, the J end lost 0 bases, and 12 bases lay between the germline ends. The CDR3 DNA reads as TGTGCCAGCAGTGGGAAGGGCAGTTCTAACTATGGCTACACCTTC. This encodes CASSGKGSSNYGYTF.

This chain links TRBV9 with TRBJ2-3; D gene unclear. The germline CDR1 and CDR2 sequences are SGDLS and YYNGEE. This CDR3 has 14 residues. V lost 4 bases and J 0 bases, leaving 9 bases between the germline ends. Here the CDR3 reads CASSSESSTDTQYF. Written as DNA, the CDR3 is TGTGCCAGCAGCTCCGAGTCTAGCACAGATACGCAGTATTTT.

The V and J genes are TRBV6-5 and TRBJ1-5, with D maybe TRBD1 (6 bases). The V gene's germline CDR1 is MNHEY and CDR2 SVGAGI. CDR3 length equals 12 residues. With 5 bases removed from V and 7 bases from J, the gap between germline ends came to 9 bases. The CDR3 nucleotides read TGTGCCAGCAGTCCCGGGACACAGCCCCAGCATTTT. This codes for CASSPGTQPQHF.

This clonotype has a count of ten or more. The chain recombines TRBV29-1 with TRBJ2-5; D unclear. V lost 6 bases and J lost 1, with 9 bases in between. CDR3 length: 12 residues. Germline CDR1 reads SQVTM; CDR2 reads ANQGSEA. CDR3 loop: CSVLTSQETQYF. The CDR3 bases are TGCAGCGTCCTGACATCCCAAGAGACCCAGTACTTC.

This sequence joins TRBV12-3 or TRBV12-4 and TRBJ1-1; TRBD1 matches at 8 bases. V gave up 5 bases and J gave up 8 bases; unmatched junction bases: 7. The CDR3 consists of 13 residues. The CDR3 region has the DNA TGTGCCAGCAGTACCCGGGACAGGAACGAAGCTTTCTTT. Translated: CASSTRDRNEAFF.

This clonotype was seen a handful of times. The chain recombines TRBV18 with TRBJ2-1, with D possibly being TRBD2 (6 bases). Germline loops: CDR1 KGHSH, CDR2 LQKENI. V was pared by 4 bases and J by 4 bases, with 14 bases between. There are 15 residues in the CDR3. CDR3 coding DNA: TGTGCCAGCTCACTCGACGGAGGGCTTTACAATGAGCAGTTCTTC. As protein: CASSLDGGLYNEQFF. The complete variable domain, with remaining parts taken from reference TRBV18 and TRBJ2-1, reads NAGVMQNPRHLVRRRGQEARLRCSPMKGHSHVYWYRQLPEEGLKFMVYLQKENIIDESGMPKERFSAEFPKEGPSILRIQQVVRGDSAAYFCASSLDGGLYNEQFFGPGTRLTVL.

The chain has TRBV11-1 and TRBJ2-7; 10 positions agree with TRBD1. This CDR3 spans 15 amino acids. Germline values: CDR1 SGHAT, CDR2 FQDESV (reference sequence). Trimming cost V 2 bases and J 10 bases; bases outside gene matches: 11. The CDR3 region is CASSLRQGAREAQYF. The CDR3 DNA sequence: TGTGCCAGCAGCTTAAGACAGGGGGCTCGAGAGGCCCAGTACTTC.

The CDR3 nucleotides read TGTGCCAGCAGCACCATAGGCGAGCAGTTCTTC. Its translation is CASSTIGEQFF. The chain combines TRBV25-1 with TRBJ2-1; D remains ambiguous. CDR1 and CDR2 from the germline V gene are MGHDK and SYGVNS. Trimming took 6 bases from V and 10 from J, leaving 10 bases between them. CDR3 length equals 11 residues.

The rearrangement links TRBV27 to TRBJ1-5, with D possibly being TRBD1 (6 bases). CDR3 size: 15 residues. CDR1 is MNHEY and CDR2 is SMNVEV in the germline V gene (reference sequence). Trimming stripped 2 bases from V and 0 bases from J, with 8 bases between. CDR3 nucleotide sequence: TGTGCCAGCAGTTTAGGGACATATAGCAATCAGCCCCAGCATTTT. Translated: CASSLGTYSNQPQHF.

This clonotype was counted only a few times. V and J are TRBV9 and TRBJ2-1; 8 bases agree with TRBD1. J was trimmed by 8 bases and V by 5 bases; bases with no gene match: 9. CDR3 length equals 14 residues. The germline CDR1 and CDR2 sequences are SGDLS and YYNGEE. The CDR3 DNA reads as TGTGCCAGCAGTCACCCCGACAGGGGCTATGAGCAGTTCTTC. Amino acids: CASSHPDRGYEQFF.

The CDR3 loop reads CASSTSGLAGSVNEQFF. Here the CDR3 DNA reads TGTGCCAGCAGTACCTCCGGACTAGCGGGGAGTGTTAATGAGCAGTTCTTC. This sequence joins TRBV28 and TRBJ2-1, with 12 bases identical to TRBD2. The CDR3 consists of 17 residues. The ends lost 5 bases at V and 7 bases at J; junction bases unmatched: 12. Germline V gene lookup returns CDR1 MDHEN and CDR2 SYDVKM.

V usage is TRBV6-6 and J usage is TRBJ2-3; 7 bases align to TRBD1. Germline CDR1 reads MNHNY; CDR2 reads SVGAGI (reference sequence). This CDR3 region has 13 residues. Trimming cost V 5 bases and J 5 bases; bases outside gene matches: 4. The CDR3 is CASSDRVRDTQYF. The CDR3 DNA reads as TGTGCCAGCAGTGACAGGGTGAGAGATACGCAGTATTTT.

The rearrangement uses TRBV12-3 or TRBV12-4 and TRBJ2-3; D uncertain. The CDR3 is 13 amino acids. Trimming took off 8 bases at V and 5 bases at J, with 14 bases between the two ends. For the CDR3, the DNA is TGTGCCAGCTGGGCAGGTTATGAAGATACGCAGTATTTT. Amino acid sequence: CASWAGYEDTQYF.

As DNA, the CDR3 is TGTGCCAGCTCAGGAGACAGCTCCTACAATGAGCAGTTCTTC. This encodes CASSGDSSYNEQFF. The J gene is TRBJ2-1, the V gene TRBV27, with D perhaps matching TRBD1 (5 bases). CDR1 and CDR2 (germline): MNHEY, SMNVEV (reference sequence). V was shortened by 8 bases and J by 0 bases, with 11 bases between the two germline ends. This CDR3 is built from 14 residues.

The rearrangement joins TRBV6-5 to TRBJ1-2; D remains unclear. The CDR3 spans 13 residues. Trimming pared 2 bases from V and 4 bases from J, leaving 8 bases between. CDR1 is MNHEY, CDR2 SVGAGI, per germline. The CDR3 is CASSYLRIYGYTF. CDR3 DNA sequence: TGTGCCAGCAGTTACCTCCGTATCTATGGCTACACCTTC.